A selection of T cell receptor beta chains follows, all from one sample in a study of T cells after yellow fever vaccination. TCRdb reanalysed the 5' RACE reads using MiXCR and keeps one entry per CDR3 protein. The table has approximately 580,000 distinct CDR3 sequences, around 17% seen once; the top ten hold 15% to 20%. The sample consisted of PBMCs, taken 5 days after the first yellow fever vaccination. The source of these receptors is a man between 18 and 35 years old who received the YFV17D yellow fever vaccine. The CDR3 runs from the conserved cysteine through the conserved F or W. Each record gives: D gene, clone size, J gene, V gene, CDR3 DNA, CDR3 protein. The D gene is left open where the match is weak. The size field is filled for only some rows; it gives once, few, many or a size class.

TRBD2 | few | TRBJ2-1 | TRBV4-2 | TGTGCCAGCAGCCAAGATCCCTTTACCACCGGGACTAGGAGTGGGGAGCAGTTCTTC | CASSQDPFTTGTRSGEQFF
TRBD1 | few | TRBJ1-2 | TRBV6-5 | TGTGCCAGCAGTCTACATGGAGGGGGCAACTATGGCTACACCTTC | CASSLHGGGNYGYTF
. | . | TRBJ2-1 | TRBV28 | TGTGCCAGCAGTTTATCGGGGACTTACCAGTTCTTC | CASSLSGTYQFF
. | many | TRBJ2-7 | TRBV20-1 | TGCAGTGCAAGGAATAACACAGGGTTCTCCTACGAGCAGTACTTC | CSARNNTGFSYEQYF
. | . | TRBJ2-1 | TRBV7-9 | TGTGCCAGCAGCTTGGACGGCAGACGAAATGAGCAGTTCTTC | CASSLDGRRNEQFF
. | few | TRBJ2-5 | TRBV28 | TGTGCCAGCAGTGCCGTTCTTGGGGAGACCCAGTACTTC | CASSAVLGETQYF
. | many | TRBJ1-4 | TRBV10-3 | TGTGCCATCAGAAGGGACCTGGGTGAAAAACTGTTTTTT | CAIRRDLGEKLFF
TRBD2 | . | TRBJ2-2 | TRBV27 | TGTGCCAGCAGTTGGATTAGCGGGGTTATCGGGGAGCTGTTTTTT | CASSWISGVIGELFF
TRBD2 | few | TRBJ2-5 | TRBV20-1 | TGCAGTGCCAGGGGACTAGCGGGGGGGTTAGAGACCCAGTACTTC | CSARGLAGGLETQYF
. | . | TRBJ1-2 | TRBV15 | TGTGCCACCAGCAGAGAGAGGGGGATCGACTATGGCTACACCTTC | CATSRERGIDYGYTF
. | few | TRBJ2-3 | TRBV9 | TGTGCCAGCAGCGGAGACATCCGCACAGATACGCAGTATTTT | CASSGDIRTDTQYF
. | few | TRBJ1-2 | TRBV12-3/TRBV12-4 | TGTGCCAGCAGTTTAAGGGTGGCAGGGTTAGTTTCTTTTGGCTACACCTTC | CASSLRVAGLVSFGYTF
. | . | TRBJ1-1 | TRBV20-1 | TGCAGTGCTAGAGAATGGAACATCGGAACTTTCTTT | CSAREWNIGTFF
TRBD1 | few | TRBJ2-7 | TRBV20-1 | TGCAGTGCCATACTCGGGACAGCCTACGAGCAGTACTTC | CSAILGTAYEQYF
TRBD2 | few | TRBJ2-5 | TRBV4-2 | TGTGCCAGCAGCCAAGATTTAGCGGGGGGGAGGGAGACCCAGTACTTC | CASSQDLAGGRETQYF
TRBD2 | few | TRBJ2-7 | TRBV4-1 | TGCGCCAGCAGCCAAGACTTCCGGGGGGGAATGGGAGAGCAGTACTTC | CASSQDFRGGMGEQYF
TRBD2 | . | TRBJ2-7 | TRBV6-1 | TGTGCCAGCAGAAACGGGGGGACTAGCGGGCGAAACGAGCAGTACTTC | CASRNGGTSGRNEQYF
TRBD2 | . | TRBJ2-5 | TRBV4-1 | TGCGCCAGCAGCCAGGGGACTAGCATCGTGCGAGAGACCCAGTACTTC | CASSQGTSIVRETQYF